The 3 T cell receptor beta chains listed next were all sequenced from one sample in a study of cytomegalovirus exposure and HLA in healthy donors. The primer mix had 60 Vbeta and 13 Jbeta primers. The table came from immunoSEQ multiplex PCR; TCRdb's copy has only in-frame clones and leaves some out. The table includes around 65,000 clones, about 75% detected once. The sequenced sample was PBMCs. Receptors were obtained from a woman in her 30s in good health and CMV-seropositive.

The count of this clone is one. V gene TRBV28 combines with J gene TRBJ2-7; maybe TRBD2 (6 bases). V lost 6 bases and J lost 1, with 10 bases in between. CDR1 and CDR2 from the germline V gene are MDHEN and SYDVKM. The CDR3 covers 13 residues. Written as DNA, the CDR3 is TGTGCCAGCAGGGGACGGGGGTCCTACGAGCAGTACTTC. This sequence encodes CASRGRGSYEQYF.

The rearrangement joins TRBV6-5 to TRBJ2-7, with 10 positions matching TRBD1. The CDR3 spans 15 residues. Trimming cost V 2 bases and J 5 bases; bases outside gene matches: 6. Germline-derived CDR1 and CDR2 are MNHEY and SVGAGI. DNA for the CDR3: TGTGCCAGCAGTTACGAGGGACAGGGGTACCACGAGCAGTACTTC. It specifies CASSYEGQGYHEQYF.

The V and J genes are TRBV7-8 and TRBJ2-1; D is uncertain. V lost 5 bases to trimming and J lost 3 bases, with 14 bases between them. CDR1 and CDR2 (germline): SGHVS, FQNEAQ. This CDR3 spans 15 amino acids. Written as DNA, the CDR3 is TGTGCCAGCAGCACGCAGTATGGGCTCTACAATGAGCAGTTCTTC. Encoded protein: CASSTQYGLYNEQFF.